These 3 T cell receptor beta chains were sequenced from one sample in a study of post-analysis software for immune sequencing data. Notes on the study in general: Included in a set of a few TRBV segments more frequent in patients than controls were TRBV5-6, TRBV5-1 and TRBV20-1.

Unique molecular identifiers featured in each of the TCR beta cDNA libraries. TCRdb ran MiXCR on the PCR reads and lists one entry per CDR3 protein. The data hold hundreds of thousands of distinct CDR3 sequences, with roughly 29% observed a single time. Their specific antigens are unknown. The sample taken for sequencing was blood. These receptors all come from a girl under 18 with multiple sclerosis.

Notes on this clonotype: This may arise from a read error, as a much more abundant clone is one base away. The chain links TRBV29-1 to TRBJ2-4, with D hard to call. Germline V gives CDR1 SQVTM, CDR2 ANQGSEA. The CDR3 is 12 residues long. Trimming left V 5 bases short and J 6 bases short, with 11 bases between. CDR3 protein: CSVHISINIQYF. CDR3 coding DNA: TGCAGCGTTCACATCAGCATAAACATTCAGTACTTC.

The chain joins TRBV7-9 to TRBJ2-1; 7 bases match TRBD1. The CDR3 is 15 residues long. CDR1 is SEHNR and CDR2 is FQNEAQ in the germline V gene (reference sequence). The J segment lost 8 bases and the V segment lost 3 bases, leaving 10 bases of the junction unmatched. The CDR3 coding sequence is TGTGCCAGCAGCTTGGGGACAGTGATTATAGATGAGCAGTTCTTC. The encoded protein is CASSLGTVIIDEQFF.

This clonotype has only a few counts. As DNA, the CDR3 is TGTGCCATTATGGGGGCCCGAGACACAGATACGCAGTATTTT. It encodes CAIMGARDTDTQYF. This rearrangement joins TRBV28 to TRBJ2-3, with D possibly matching TRBD1 (6 bases). Trimming left V 10 bases short and J 2 bases short, with 16 bases between. Germline CDR1 reads MDHEN; CDR2 reads SYDVKM. There are 14 residues in the CDR3.